This TCR beta chain came from a study of T cell repertoires in cytomegalovirus infection. Study information: Matching HLA type, along with CMV infection, was indicated by public TCR beta signatures.

With regard to this clonotype: Its target is unknown. At one end the junction does not follow the germline gene, possibly because of a read error.

Via MiXCR, TCRdb re-called the reads, giving one row per CDR3 protein. Among some 940,000 distinct CDR3 sequences listed, around 32% were seen once. The length of the CDR3 is 15 residues. CDR1 is MNHEY and CDR2 is SVGAGI in the germline V gene. Source: cultured CD8+ T cells from PBMCs, taken from culture after CMV antigen stimulation. This chain uses TRBV6-5 with TRBJ2-3; no reliable D call. This receptor was obtained from a human donor in good health (CMV status not recorded). Some clones in this sample may be carry-over from other donors' samples. In DNA form, the CDR3 reads TGTGCCAACAGTTACTCTGGCGACACTCCTTATACGCAGTATTTT. It codes for CANSYSGDTPYTQYF.